This paragraph covers one T cell receptor beta chain sequence. Its antigen remains unknown. Within the sample, other DNA sequences also encode this same CDR3. These data come from a study of beta chain features in type 1 diabetes. Study context: Similarity in age, gender and cell yields was seen between patients and healthy donors.

Sequenced material consisted of expressed TCRB transcripts (all of the isolated RNA was reverse transcribed). Method: immunoSEQ multiplex PCR; TCRdb's copy keeps in-frame clones and lacks some. The sample lists hundreds of thousands of clones; roughly 12% were seen once. General observations from the study: When VDJ junctions were examined, type 1 diabetes patients showed fewer insertions and more deletions. Sequencing the cDNA could make cells with high TCR expression show up more than they should. The naive, central memory and Treg TCRB repertoires of patients appeared to be more similar to one another than those of healthy donors.

The sequencing input was naive CD4+ T cells from blood. The clonotype originates from a man between 18 and 29 years old in good health.

DNA for the CDR3: TGCGCCAGCAGCCAGGGACAGGGGTCTGGCTACACCTTC. Its translation: CASSQGQGSGYTF. V gene TRBV5-1 combines with J gene TRBJ1-2, with 10 bases that match TRBD1. The CDR3 length is 13 residues. With 4 bases clipped from V and 7 bases from J, the junction kept 4 bases outside the gene matches. Germline lookup yields CDR1 SGHRS and CDR2 YFSETQ.